This TCR beta chain emerged from a study of read filtering for tumor transcriptome and immune sequencing. Study information: DNase treatment preceded whole-transcriptome library preparation.

V was trimmed by 1 base and J by 5 bases, leaving 11 bases between them. In germline, CDR1 is LGHNA, CDR2 YNFKEQ. This CDR3 has 14 amino acids. This clonotype was observed a few times. Its antigen is not known. From roughly 390 ng of RNA, a library with molecular barcoded alpha/delta and beta/gamma adaptors was made. TCRdb called the reads again in MiXCR, with one record for every CDR3 protein. The sample yields roughly 69,000 distinct CDR3 sequences, approximately 15% seen once. Whole-study results and caveats: RNA-seq captured clonotypes less deeply and reliably than IR-seq. Correlation between methods rose after single-read clonotypes were removed. Sorted CD138-negative bone marrow cells were not purified T cells.

The sample was a population of CD138-negative cells sorted from bone marrow. This rearrangement joins TRBV4-2 to TRBJ2-5, with TRBD2 as a possible D gene (5 bases). This TCR came from a donor at least 40 years old with multiple myeloma. CDR3 residues: CASSQGIARETQYF. The CDR3 region has the DNA TGTGCCAGCAGCCAAGGAATAGCGCGGGAGACCCAGTACTTC.